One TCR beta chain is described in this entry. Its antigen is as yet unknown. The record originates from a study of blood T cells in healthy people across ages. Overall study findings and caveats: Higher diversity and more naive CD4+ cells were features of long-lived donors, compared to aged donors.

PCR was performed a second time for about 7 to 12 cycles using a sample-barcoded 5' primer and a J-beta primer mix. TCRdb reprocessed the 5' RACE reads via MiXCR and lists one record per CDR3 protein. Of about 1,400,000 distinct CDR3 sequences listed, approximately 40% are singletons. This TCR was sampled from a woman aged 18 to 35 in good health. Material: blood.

CDR3 sequence (DNA): TGTGCCAGCAGTCTGCAGGGGTCGGAAAACACTGAAGCTTTCTTT. Its protein is CASSLQGSENTEAFF. The chain couples TRBV7-9 to TRBJ1-1; D possibly corresponds to TRBD1 (6 bases). Germline V CDR1 and CDR2: SEHNR, FQNEAQ (reference sequence). V was cut by 6 bases and J by 2 bases, with 16 bases left in between. The CDR3 has 15 amino acids.